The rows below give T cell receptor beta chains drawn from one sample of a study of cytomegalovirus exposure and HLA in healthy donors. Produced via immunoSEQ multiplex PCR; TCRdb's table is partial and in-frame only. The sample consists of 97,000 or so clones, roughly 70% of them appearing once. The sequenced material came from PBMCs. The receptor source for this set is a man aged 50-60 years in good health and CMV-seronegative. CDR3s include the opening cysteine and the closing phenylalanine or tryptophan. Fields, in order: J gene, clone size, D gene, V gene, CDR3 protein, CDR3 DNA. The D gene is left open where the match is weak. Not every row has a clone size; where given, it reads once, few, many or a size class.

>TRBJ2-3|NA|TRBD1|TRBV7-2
CASSSGGYRGHTDTQYF
TGTGCCAGCAGCTCCGGTGGATACAGGGGACACACAGATACGCAGTATTTT
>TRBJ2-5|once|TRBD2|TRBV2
CASTRRTLAGGGETQYF
TGTGCCAGCACTCGAAGGACCCTAGCGGGGGGCGGAGAGACCCAGTACTTC
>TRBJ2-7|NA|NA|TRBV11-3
CASSLDSTRGREQYF
TGTGCCAGCAGCTTAGATTCGACTAGGGGCAGGGAGCAGTACTTC
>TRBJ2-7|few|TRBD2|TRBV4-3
CASSRALTSGGSYEQYF
TGCGCCAGCAGCCGAGCCCTGACTAGCGGGGGATCCTACGAGCAGTACTTC
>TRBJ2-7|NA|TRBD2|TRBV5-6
CASSFWEGHEQYF
TGTGCCAGCAGCTTTTGGGAGGGCCACGAGCAGTACTTC
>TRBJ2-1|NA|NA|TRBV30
CAWTHSQGGTYNEQFF
TGTGCCTGGACCCACTCACAGGGTGGAACCTACAATGAGCAGTTCTTC
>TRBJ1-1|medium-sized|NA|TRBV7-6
CASSPQQGLNTEAFF
TGTGCCAGCAGCCCGCAACAGGGTTTGAACACTGAAGCTTTCTTT
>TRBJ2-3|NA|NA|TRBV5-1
CASSPRQVGVTDTQYF
TGCGCCAGCAGCCCCCGACAGGTGGGGGTTACAGATACGCAGTATTTT
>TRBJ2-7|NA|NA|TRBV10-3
CAISDDVGLRGYEQYF
TGTGCCATCAGTGATGACGTGGGCTTGAGGGGGTACGAGCAGTACTTC
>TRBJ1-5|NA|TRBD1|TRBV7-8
CASSRTGGGQPQHF
TGTGCCAGCAGCCGGACAGGGGGCGGGCAGCCCCAGCATTTT
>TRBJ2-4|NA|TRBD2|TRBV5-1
CASSLGSSGSKNIQYF
TGCGCCAGCAGCTTGGGCTCTAGCGGGAGTAAAAACATTCAGTACTTC
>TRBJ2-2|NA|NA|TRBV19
CATRTVAGELFF
TGTGCCACCAGGACAGTAGCCGGGGAGCTGTTTTTT
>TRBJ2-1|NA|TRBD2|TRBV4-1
CASGTSGGIEQFF
TGCGCCAGCGGTACTAGCGGGGGCATTGAGCAGTTCTTC
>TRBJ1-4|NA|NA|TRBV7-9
CASSFLGDEKLFF
TGTGCCAGCAGCTTTTTAGGGGATGAAAAACTGTTTTTT
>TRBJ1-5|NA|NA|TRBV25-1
CASPAADSNQPQHF
TGTGCCAGCCCTGCGGCGGATAGCAATCAGCCCCAGCATTTT
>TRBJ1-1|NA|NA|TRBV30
CASQATTIKNTEAFF
TGTGCCAGCCAGGCCACGACTATCAAGAACACTGAAGCTTTCTTT
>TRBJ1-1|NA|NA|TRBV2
CASAPPGVNTEAFF
TGTGCCAGCGCCCCTCCGGGGGTGAACACTGAAGCTTTCTTT
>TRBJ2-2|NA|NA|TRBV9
CASSDNGQSEDANTGELFF
TGTGCCAGCAGCGATAATGGACAATCCGAAGACGCGAACACCGGGGAGCTGTTTTTT
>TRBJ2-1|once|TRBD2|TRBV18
CASSPGLAGDEQFF
TGTGCCAGCTCACCGGGACTAGCGGGAGATGAGCAGTTCTTC
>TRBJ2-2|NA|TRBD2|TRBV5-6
CASSSRGLAGVRTGELFF
TGTGCCAGCAGCTCGAGGGGACTAGCGGGGGTCCGCACCGGGGAGCTGTTTTTT
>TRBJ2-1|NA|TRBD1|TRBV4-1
CASSQADTGTGGINEQFF
TGCGCCAGCAGCCAAGCCGACACCGGGACAGGGGGTATCAATGAGCAGTTCTTC
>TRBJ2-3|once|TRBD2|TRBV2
CASSRTSGKDTQYF
TGTGCCAGCAGTAGGACTAGCGGGAAAGATACGCAGTATTTT
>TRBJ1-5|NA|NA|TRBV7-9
CSSSLMGGHSNQPQHF
TGTTCCAGCAGCTTAATGGGGGGTCATAGCAATCAGCCCCAGCATTTT
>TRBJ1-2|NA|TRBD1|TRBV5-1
CASSPGQGANYGYTF
TGCGCCAGCAGCCCGGGACAGGGGGCTAACTATGGCTACACCTTC
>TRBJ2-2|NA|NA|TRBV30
CAWRRENTGELFF
TGTGCCTGGAGGCGGGAGAACACCGGGGAGCTGTTTTTT
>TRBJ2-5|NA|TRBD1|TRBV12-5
CASGSQTGGTETQYF
TGTGCTAGTGGTTCACAGACAGGGGGCACTGAGACCCAGTACTTC
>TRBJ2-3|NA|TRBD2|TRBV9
CASSVGEGTDTQYF
TGTGCCAGCAGCGTAGGGGAGGGAACAGATACGCAGTATTTT
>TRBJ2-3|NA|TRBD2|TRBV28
CASSPSGGLVTDTQYF
TGTGCCAGCAGCCCATCGGGGGGGCTGGTCACAGATACGCAGTATTTT
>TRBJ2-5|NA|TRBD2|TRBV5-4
CASSQGGLAGSNVGETQYF
TGTGCCAGCAGCCAAGGGGGTCTAGCGGGTAGCAATGTGGGCGAGACCCAGTACTTC
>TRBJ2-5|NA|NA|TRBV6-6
CASRRSYQETQYF
TGTGCCAGCAGACGGAGTTACCAAGAGACCCAGTACTTC
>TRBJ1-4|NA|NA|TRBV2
CASSLDRTNEKLFF
TGTGCCAGCAGCCTCGACAGGACTAATGAAAAACTGTTTTTT
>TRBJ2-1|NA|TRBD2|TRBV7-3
CASSTGLAGTNEQFF
TGTGCCAGCAGCACGGGACTAGCGGGAACCAATGAGCAGTTCTTC
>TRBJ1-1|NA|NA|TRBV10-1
CASSESGAGFTEAFF
TGCGCCAGCAGTGAGTCGGGGGCTGGGTTCACTGAAGCTTTCTTT
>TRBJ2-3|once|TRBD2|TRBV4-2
CASSQTASGLDTQYF
TGTGCCAGCAGCCAAACGGCTAGCGGGCTTGATACGCAGTATTTT
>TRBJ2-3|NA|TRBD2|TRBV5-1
CASSRLANTDTQYF
TGCGCCAGCAGCCGACTAGCAAACACGGATACGCAGTATTTT
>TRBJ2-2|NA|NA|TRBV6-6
CASETGFAGELFF
TGTGCCAGCGAAACAGGGTTTGCCGGGGAGCTGTTTTTT
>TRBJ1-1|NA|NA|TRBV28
CASSLIGEATEAFF
TGTGCCAGCAGTTTAATAGGGGAGGCCACTGAAGCTTTCTTT
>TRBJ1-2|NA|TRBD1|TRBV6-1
CASSASDRGAYGYTF
TGTGCCAGCAGTGCTTCGGACAGGGGGGCCTATGGCTACACCTTC
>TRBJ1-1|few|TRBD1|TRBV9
CASSVAPTGGFDTEAFF
TGTGCCAGCAGCGTAGCTCCTACAGGGGGGTTCGACACTGAAGCTTTCTTT
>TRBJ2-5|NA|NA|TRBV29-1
CSVEGLDSRETQYF
TGCAGCGTTGAGGGACTTGACTCCCGCGAGACCCAGTACTTC
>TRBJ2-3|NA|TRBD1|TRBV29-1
CSVSGQGSTDTQYF
TGCAGCGTTTCAGGACAGGGGAGCACAGATACGCAGTATTTT
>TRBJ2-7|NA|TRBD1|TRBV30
CAWSVGTGSYEQYF
TGTGCCTGGAGTGTAGGGACAGGGTCCTACGAGCAGTACTTC
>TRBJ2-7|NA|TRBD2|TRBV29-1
CSVEGTSGNSYEQYF
TGCAGCGTTGAAGGAACTAGCGGGAATTCCTACGAGCAGTACTTC
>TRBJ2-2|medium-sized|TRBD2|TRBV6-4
CASSDRGDHGELFF
TGTGCCAGCAGTGATCGGGGGGACCACGGGGAGCTGTTTTTT
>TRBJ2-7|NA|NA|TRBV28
CASSLWSSRRAYEQYF
TGTGCCAGCAGTTTATGGTCCTCCAGGAGGGCCTACGAGCAGTACTTC
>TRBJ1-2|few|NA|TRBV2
CASKIEPEGGYTF
TGTGCCAGCAAAATCGAGCCGGAGGGTGGCTACACCTTC
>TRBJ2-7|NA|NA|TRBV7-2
CASSLVAETYEQYF
TGTGCCAGCAGCTTAGTGGCGGAGACCTACGAGCAGTACTTC
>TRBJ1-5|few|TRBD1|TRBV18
CASSARPGTGTNQPQHF
TGTGCCAGCTCAGCGCGCCCCGGGACAGGGACGAATCAGCCCCAGCATTTT